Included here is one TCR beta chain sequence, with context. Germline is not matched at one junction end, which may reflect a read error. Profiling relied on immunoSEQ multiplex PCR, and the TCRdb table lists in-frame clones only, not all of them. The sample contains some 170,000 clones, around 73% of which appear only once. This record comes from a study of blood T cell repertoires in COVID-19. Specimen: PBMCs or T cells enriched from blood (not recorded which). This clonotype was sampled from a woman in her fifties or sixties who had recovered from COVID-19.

The CDR3 bases are TGCAGCGTTGAATTTGACTCCGGCAGGGCGAGGTTT. This translates into CSVEFDSGRARF. The V and J genes are TRBV29-1 and TRBJ2-3; weak D call: TRBD1 (5 bases). This CDR3 region has 12 residues. CDR1 and CDR2 from the germline V gene are SQVTM and ANQGSEA.